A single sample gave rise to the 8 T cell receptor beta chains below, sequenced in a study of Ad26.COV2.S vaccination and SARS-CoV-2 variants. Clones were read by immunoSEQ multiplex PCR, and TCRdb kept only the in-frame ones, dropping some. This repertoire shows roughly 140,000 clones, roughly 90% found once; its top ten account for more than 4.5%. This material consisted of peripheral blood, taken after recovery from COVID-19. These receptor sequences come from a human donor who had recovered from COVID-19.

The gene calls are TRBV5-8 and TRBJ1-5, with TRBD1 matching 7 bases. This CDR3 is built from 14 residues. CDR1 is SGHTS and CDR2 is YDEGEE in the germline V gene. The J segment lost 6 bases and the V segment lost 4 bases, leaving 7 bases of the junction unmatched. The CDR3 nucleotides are TGTGCCAGCAGCCAGAGACAGGGAGGTCAGCCCCAGCATTTT. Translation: CASSQRQGGQPQHF.

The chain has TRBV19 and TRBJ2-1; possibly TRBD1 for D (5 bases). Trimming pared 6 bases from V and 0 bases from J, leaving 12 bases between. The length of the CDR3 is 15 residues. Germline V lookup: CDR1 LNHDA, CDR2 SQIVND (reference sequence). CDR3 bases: TGTGCCAGTAGGCCGCAACAGGTCTCCTACAATGAGCAGTTCTTC. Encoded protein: CASRPQQVSYNEQFF.

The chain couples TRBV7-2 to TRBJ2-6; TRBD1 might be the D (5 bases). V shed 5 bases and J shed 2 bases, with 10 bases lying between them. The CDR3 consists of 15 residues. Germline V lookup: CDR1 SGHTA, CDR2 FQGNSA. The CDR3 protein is CASSPQGAGANVLTF. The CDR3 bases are TGTGCCAGCAGCCCACAAGGGGCTGGGGCCAACGTCCTGACTTTC. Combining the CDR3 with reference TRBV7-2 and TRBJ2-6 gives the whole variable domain GAGVSQSPSNKVTEKGKDVELRCDPISGHTALYWYRQSLGQGLEFLIYFQGNSAPDKSGLPSDRFSAERTGGSVSTLTIQRTQQEDSAVYLCASSPQGAGANVLTFGAGSRLTVL.

CDR3 amino acids: CASSPRTAYYGYTF. CDR3 coding DNA: TGTGCCAGCAGCCCCCGTACAGCGTACTATGGCTACACCTTC. The chain links TRBV11-2 to TRBJ1-2; D gene ambiguous. CDR1 is SGHAT and CDR2 is FQNNGV in the germline V gene. There are 14 residues in the CDR3. V dropped 5 bases and J dropped 3 bases, with 13 bases sitting between them.

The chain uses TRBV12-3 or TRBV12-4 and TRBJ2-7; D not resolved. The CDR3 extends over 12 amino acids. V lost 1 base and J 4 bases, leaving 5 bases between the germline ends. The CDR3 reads CASSLVRYEQYF. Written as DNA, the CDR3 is TGTGCCAGCAGTTTAGTAAGATACGAGCAGTACTTC.

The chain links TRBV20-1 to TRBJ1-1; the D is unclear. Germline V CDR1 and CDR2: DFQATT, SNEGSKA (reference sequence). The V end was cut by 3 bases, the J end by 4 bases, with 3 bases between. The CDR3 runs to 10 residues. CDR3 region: CSARSTEAFF. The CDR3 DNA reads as TGCAGTGCTAGGAGCACTGAAGCTTTCTTT.

CDR3 nucleotides: TGTGCCAGCAGCTATAATGGACAGTACTCACCCCTCCACTTT. This gives the protein CASSYNGQYSPLHF. The chain joins TRBV11-2 to TRBJ1-6; maybe TRBD1 (6 bases). The CDR3 is made up of 14 amino acids. V lost 4 bases and J lost 10, with 14 bases in between. Germline V gene data show CDR1 as SGHAT and CDR2 as FQNNGV.

The CDR3 is CASSLFGGGNTIYF. The CDR3 DNA is TGTGCCAGCAGTTTATTTGGGGGTGGAAACACCATATATTTT. The chain is built from TRBV28 and TRBJ1-3; maybe TRBD1 (5 bases). Trimming pared 1 base from V and 3 bases from J, leaving 7 bases between. The CDR3 loop spans 14 amino acids. From germline, CDR1 is MDHEN and CDR2 SYDVKM.